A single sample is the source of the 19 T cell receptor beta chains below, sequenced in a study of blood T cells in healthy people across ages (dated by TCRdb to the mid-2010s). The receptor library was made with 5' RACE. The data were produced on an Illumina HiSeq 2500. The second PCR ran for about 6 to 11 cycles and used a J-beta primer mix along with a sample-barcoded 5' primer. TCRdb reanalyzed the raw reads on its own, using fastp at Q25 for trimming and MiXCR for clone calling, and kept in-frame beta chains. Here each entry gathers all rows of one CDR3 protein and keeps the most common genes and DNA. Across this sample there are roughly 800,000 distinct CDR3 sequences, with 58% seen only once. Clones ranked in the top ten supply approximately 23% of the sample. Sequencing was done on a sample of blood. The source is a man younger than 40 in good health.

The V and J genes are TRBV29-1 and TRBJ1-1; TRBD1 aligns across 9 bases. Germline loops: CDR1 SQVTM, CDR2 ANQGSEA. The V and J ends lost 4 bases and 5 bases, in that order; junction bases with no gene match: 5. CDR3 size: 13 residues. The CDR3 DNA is TGCAGCGTTGCGGGACAGGGAGGGACTGAAGCTTTCTTT. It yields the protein CSVAGQGGTEAFF.

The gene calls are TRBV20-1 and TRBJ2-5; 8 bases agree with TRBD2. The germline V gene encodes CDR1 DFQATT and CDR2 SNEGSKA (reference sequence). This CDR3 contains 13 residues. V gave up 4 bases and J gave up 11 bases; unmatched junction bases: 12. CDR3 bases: TGCAGTGCTACAACTAGCGGAGACAATGAGCAGTACTTC. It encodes CSATTSGDNEQYF.

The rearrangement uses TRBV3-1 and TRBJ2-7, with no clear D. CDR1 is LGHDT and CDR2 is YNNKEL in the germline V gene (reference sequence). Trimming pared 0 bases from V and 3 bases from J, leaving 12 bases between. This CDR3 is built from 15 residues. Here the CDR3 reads CASSQDANLGYEQYF. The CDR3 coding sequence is TGTGCCAGCAGCCAAGACGCAAACTTGGGCTACGAGCAGTACTTC.

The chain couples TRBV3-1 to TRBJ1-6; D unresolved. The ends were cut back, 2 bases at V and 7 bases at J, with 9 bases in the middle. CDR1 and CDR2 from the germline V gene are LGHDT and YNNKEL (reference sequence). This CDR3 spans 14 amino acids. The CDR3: CASSQRRGNSPLHF. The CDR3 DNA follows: TGTGCCAGCAGCCAACGTCGAGGGAATTCACCCCTCCACTTT.

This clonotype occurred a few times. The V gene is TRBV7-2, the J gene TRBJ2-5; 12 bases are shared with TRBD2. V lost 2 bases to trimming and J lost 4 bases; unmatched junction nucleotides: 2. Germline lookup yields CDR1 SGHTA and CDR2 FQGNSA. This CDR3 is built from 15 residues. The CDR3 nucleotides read TGTGCCAGCAGCTTACAGGGACTAGCGGGAGAGACCCAGTACTTC. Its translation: CASSLQGLAGETQYF.

Here the CDR3 DNA reads TGTGCCAGCAGTCAAGGACTAGCGCGTACCTACGAGCAGTACTTC. It translates to CASSQGLARTYEQYF. The chain has TRBV6-2 or TRBV6-3 and TRBJ2-7; 9 positions match TRBD2. V trimming: 5 bases; J trimming: 2 bases; junction bases outside the gene matches: 7. The CDR3 is made up of 15 amino acids. Germline V gene sequence: CDR1 MNHEY, CDR2 SVGEGT.

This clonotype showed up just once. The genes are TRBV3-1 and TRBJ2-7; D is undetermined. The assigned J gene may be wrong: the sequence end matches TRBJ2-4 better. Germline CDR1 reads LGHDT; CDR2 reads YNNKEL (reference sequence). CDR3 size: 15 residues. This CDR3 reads CASSQDMASANIQYF. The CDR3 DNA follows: TGTGCCAGCAGCCAAGATATGGCCAGCGCGAACATTCAGTACTTC.

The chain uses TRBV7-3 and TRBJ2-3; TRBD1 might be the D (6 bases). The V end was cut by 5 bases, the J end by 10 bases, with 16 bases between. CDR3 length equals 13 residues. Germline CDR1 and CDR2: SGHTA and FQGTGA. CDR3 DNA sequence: TGTGCCAGCAGCACTCAACAGGGCGCCCCGCAGTATTTT. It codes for CASSTQQGAPQYF.

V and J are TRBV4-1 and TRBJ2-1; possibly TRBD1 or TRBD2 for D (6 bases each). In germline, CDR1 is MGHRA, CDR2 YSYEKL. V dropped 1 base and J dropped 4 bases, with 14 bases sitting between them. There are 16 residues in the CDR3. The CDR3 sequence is CASSQATGGGYNEQFF. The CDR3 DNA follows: TGCGCCAGCAGCCAAGCAACAGGAGGGGGTTACAATGAGCAGTTCTTC.

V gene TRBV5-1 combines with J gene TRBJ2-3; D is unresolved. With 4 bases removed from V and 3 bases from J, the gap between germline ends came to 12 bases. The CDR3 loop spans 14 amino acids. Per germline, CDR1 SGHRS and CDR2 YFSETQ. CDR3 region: CASSVLVLTDTQYF. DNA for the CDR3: TGCGCCAGCAGCGTGCTAGTTTTGACAGATACGCAGTATTTT.

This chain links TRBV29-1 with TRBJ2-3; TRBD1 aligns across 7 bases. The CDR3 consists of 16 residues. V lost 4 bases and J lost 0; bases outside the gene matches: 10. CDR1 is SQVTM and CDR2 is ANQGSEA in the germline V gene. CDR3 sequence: CSVAQGGLLSTDTQYF. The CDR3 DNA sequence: TGCAGCGTTGCTCAAGGGGGCCTTCTTAGCACAGATACGCAGTATTTT.

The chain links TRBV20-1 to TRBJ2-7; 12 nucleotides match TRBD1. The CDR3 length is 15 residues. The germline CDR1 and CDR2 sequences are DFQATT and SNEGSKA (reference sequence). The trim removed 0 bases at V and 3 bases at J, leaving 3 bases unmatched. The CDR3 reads CSARDGTGGGYEQYF. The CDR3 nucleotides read TGCAGTGCTAGAGATGGGACAGGGGGCGGCTACGAGCAGTACTTC.

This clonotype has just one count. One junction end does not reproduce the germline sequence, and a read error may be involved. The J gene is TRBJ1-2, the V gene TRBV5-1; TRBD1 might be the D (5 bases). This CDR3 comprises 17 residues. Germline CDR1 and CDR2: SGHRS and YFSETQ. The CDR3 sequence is CAGSLRSGLGANYGYTF. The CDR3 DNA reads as TGCGCCGGCAGCTTACGATCTGGACTGGGGGCTAACTATGGCTACACCTTC. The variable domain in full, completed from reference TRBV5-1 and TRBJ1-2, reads KAGVTQTPRYLIKTRGQQVTLSCSPISGHRSVSWYQQTPGQGLQFLFEYFSETQRNKGNFPGRFSGRQFSNSRSEMNVSTLELGDSALYLCAGSLRSGLGANYGYTFGSGTRLTVV.

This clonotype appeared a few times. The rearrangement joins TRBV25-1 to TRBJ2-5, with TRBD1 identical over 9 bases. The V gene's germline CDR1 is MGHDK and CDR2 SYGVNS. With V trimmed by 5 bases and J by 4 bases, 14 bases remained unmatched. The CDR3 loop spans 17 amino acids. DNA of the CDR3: TGTGCCAGCAGTCATCCCGTGGGACAGGGAACCGGAGAGACCCAGTACTTC. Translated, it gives CASSHPVGQGTGETQYF.

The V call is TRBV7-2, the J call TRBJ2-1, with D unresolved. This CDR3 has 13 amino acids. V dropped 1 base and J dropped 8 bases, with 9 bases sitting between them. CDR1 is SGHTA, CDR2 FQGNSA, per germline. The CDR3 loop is CASSLGGLYEQFF. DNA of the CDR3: TGTGCCAGCAGCTTAGGCGGTTTGTATGAGCAGTTCTTC.

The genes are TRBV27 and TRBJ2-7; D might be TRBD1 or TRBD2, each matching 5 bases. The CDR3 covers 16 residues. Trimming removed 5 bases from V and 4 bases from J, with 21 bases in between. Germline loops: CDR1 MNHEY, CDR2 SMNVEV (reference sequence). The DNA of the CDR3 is TGTGCCAGCAGTCTCGCCGGGACCCCGAGGTTATACGAGCAGTACTTC. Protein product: CASSLAGTPRLYEQYF.

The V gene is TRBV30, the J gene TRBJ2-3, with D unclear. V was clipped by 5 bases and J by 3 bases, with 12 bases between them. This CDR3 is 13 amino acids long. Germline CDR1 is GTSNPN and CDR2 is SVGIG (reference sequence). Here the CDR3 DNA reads TGTGCCTGGGGTCCCGTGGGGACAGATACGCAGTATTTT. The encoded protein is CAWGPVGTDTQYF.

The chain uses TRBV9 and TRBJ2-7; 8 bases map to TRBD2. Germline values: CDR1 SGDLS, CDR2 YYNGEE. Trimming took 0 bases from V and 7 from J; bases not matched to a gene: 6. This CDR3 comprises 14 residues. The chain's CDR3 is CASSVGTSMGEQYF. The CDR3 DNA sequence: TGTGCCAGCAGCGTAGGGACTAGCATGGGGGAGCAGTACTTC.

CDR3 bases: TGTGCCAGCACAGGAACTAATGAAAAACTGTTTTTT. It is translated as CASTGTNEKLFF. This chain links TRBV4-2 with TRBJ1-4, with D uncertain. Germline loops: CDR1 LGHNA, CDR2 YNFKEQ. The V end lost 7 bases, the J end lost 1 base, and 4 bases lay between the germline ends. The CDR3 consists of 12 residues.